The T cell receptor (beta chain) described here comes from a study of metastatic and nonmetastatic thyroid tumors. Across the study: Repertoire data that came from the blood and tumor or nodule tissue of malignant and benign thyroid patients were compared.

About this clone: What it recognizes is unknown. This may arise from a read error, as a much more abundant clone is one base away. This sample also contains other DNA sequences that code for the same CDR3.

Source study methods: Building a distant-metastasis classifier for papillary thyroid cancer drew on CDR3 differences across clinicopathological groups. TCRdb recomputed clones from the PCR reads via MiXCR. The V and J calls shown here were made by TCRdb, not taken from the authors' results. Of some 55,000 clones listed, approximately 22% were seen once; the top ten hold 3.5% to 5%. CDR3 length: 14 residues. Germline CDR1 and CDR2: SGDLS and YYNGEE. All patients were treatment-naive before thyroid surgery. Findings and caveats of the study: Patients with malignant thyroid tumors reportedly had significantly higher TCR beta diversity than those with benign nodules, in blood and tumor.

The TCR sequence derives from a female donor with papillary thyroid cancer or a benign thyroid nodule (not recorded which). Some clones in this sample may be carry-over from other donors' samples. The V call is TRBV9, the J call TRBJ1-2, with D perhaps TRBD1 (5 bases). The sequenced sample consisted of blood. CDR3 loop: CASSATTVNYGYTF. The CDR3 DNA reads as TGCGCCAGCAGCGCCACGACAGTTAACTATGGCTACACCTTC.